The entry that follows covers one T cell receptor beta chain sequence. Data came from immunoSEQ multiplex PCR; TCRdb stores just in-frame clones and leaves some out. The sample holds about 4,200 clones; 82% are singletons and the top ten take 0.87%. Time point described: 2015-2016 season, 7 days after influenza vaccination. The sample comes from a study of follicular helper T cells after annual influenza vaccination. Trimming shortened V by 1 base and J by 1 base, and 5 bases separated the two germline ends. Germline lookup yields CDR1 MDHEN and CDR2 SYDVKM. The CDR3 covers 15 residues. This specimen was CXCR5+ CD38- circulating T follicular helper cells from blood, taken 7 days after influenza vaccination. The sample's subset: circulating Tfh, non-naive CD4+CXCR5+PD-1+ (ICOS+CD38+ or ICOS-CD38-). J is TRBJ2-6 and V is TRBV28, with D uncertain. The origin of this receptor is an adult who received the influenza vaccine. The CDR3 region has the DNA TGTGCCAGCAGTTTATCCGGGTCTGGGGCCAACGTCCTGACTTTC. The encoded protein is CASSLSGSGANVLTF.